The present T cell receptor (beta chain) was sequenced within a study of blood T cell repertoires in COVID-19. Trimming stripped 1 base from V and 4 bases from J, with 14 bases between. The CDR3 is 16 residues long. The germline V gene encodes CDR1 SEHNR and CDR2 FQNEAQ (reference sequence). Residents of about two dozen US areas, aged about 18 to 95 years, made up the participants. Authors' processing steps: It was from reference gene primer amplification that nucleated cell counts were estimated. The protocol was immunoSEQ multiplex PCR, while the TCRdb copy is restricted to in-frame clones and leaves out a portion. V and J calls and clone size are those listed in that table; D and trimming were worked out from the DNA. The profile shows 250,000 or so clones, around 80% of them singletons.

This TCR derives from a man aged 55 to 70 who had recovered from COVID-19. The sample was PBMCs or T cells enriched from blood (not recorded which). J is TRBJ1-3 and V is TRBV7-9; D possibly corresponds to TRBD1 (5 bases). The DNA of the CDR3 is TGTGCCAGCAGCTTAGATATCGGCGCAGGGGGAAACACCATATATTTT. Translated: CASSLDIGAGGNTIYF.